The clone carrying this T cell receptor (beta chain) was found a few times. TCRdb called the RT-PCR reads again in MiXCR, with one record for every CDR3 protein. The sample contains about 780,000 distinct CDR3 sequences, 15% to 20% of which appear only once. The sample is drawn from a study of response to subunit inactivated influenza vaccine. Trimming at V came to 6 bases and at J to 2 bases, leaving 16 bases not matched to a gene. From germline, CDR1 is DFQATT and CDR2 SNEGSKA (reference sequence). The CDR3 runs to 17 residues. The chain couples TRBV20-1 to TRBJ2-7, with TRBD2 identical over 10 bases. This sequence was found in a man aged 50 to 59 who received an inactivated influenza vaccine. This specimen consisted of PBMCs from blood, obtained about 5 days after vaccination. The CDR3, as DNA: TGCAGTGCCCTCCCGCTAACTAGCGGGATGATTGCCTACGAGCAGTACTTC. This encodes CSALPLTSGMIAYEQYF.